What follows are 25 T cell receptor beta chains derived from one specimen sequenced in a study of blood T cell repertoires in COVID-19. Measured with immunoSEQ multiplex PCR; TCRdb has only the in-frame clones, and not every one. The table records some 94,000 clones, roughly 84% of them present only once. Sequenced: peripheral blood. The receptor set was obtained from a man in his 70s with active or convalescent COVID-19.

The V call is TRBV6-2 or TRBV6-3, the J call TRBJ1-2; D call uncertain. CDR3 size: 13 residues. The V gene's germline CDR1 is MNHEY and CDR2 SVGEGT. V was shortened by 2 bases and J by 5 bases, with 9 bases between the two germline ends. The CDR3 spells CASSYIPLYGYTF. DNA of the CDR3: TGTGCCAGCAGTTACATCCCGTTGTATGGCTACACCTTC.

The chain employs TRBV7-2 and TRBJ2-3; D is ambiguous. Germline lookup yields CDR1 SGHTA and CDR2 FQGNSA. Trimming cost V 3 bases and J 0 bases, with 7 bases left between them. The CDR3 extends over 14 amino acids. CDR3 bases: TGTGCCAGCAGCTTGTCCCGTAGCACAGATACGCAGTATTTT. Translated: CASSLSRSTDTQYF.

This clone was recorded once. This chain links TRBV7-2 with TRBJ2-4; 7 bases fit TRBD2. From germline, CDR1 is SGHTA and CDR2 FQGNSA. There are 16 residues in the CDR3. V was clipped by 7 bases and J by 1 base; unmatched bases: 10. DNA for the CDR3: TGTGCCAGCACCCCCGGGGGAGGGACGGCCAAAAACATTCAGTACTTC. Protein sequence: CASTPGGGTAKNIQYF.

This sequence joins TRBV2 and TRBJ1-2; a weak D match, TRBD1 (6 bases). This CDR3 has 12 residues. V shed 6 bases and J shed 8 bases, with 13 bases lying between them. Germline values: CDR1 SNHLY, CDR2 FYNNEI. For the CDR3, the DNA is TGTGCCAGCAGACGGGGGGCGGGAGGCTACACCTTC. It encodes CASRRGAGGYTF.

This clone showed up just once. The V call is TRBV6-5, the J call TRBJ1-2; 7 bases align to TRBD1. The V gene's germline CDR1 is MNHEY and CDR2 SVGAGI. With 6 bases clipped from V and 4 bases from J, the junction kept 8 bases outside the gene matches. The CDR3 has 14 residues. For the CDR3, the DNA is TGTGCCAGCAGGCTGGACAGGAAGCCCTATGGCTACACCTTC. This sequence encodes CASRLDRKPYGYTF.

The chain carries TRBV5-3 and TRBJ2-3, with 8 bases identical to TRBD2. TRBV5-3 is an ORF, and what it does is uncertain. CDR3 length: 16 residues. V shed 6 bases, J shed 5 bases, and the junction held 14 bases outside the gene matches. The CDR3 sequence: CARTMGVAGGLDTQYF. Here the CDR3 DNA reads TGTGCCAGAACCATGGGGGTCGCGGGGGGCCTAGATACGCAGTATTTT.

This chain uses TRBV5-5 with TRBJ1-3; D ambiguous. This CDR3 spans 14 amino acids. Trimming cost V 0 bases and J 0 bases, with 4 bases left between them. Per germline, CDR1 SGHKS and CDR2 YYEKEE (reference sequence). The DNA for the CDR3 is TGTGCCAGCAGCTTGGTCGTCTCTGGAAACACCATATATTTT. It specifies CASSLVVSGNTIYF.

This clone was seen once. This chain connects TRBV5-1 to TRBJ2-2; 8 positions agree with TRBD2. Germline lookup yields CDR1 SGHRS and CDR2 YFSETQ. Trimming took 2 bases from V and 1 from J; bases not matched to a gene: 1. The CDR3 length is 15 residues. CDR3 sequence reads: CASSFSGGNTGELFF. In nucleotides, the CDR3 is TGCGCCAGCAGCTTCAGCGGGGGGAACACCGGGGAGCTGTTTTTT.

V and J are TRBV14 and TRBJ1-1, with a possible D match to TRBD1 (6 bases). The germline V gene encodes CDR1 SGHDN and CDR2 FVKESK. There are 15 residues in the CDR3. V was cut by 4 bases and J by 8 bases, with 20 bases left in between. The CDR3 protein is CASSPPGAGSREAFF. As DNA, the CDR3 is TGTGCCAGCAGCCCCCCAGGGGCAGGGAGTCGCGAAGCTTTCTTT.

V and J are TRBV7-2 and TRBJ2-3, with 9 bases lining up with TRBD2. This CDR3 is built from 17 residues. Trimming took 2 bases from V and 5 from J; bases not matched to a gene: 11. Per the germline V gene, CDR1 is SGHTA and CDR2 is FQGNSA. For the CDR3, the DNA is TGTGCCAGCAGCTTATGGGTTAGCGGGGGTGGAGAAGATACGCAGTATTTT. It codes for CASSLWVSGGGEDTQYF.

V usage is TRBV12-2 and J usage is TRBJ1-2. TRBV12-2 is a listed pseudogene. The CDR3 sequence is 16 residues long. CDR3 protein: CASRERGRARYYGYTF. CDR3 sequence (DNA): TGTGCAAGTCGAGAAAGGGGGAGGGCCCGGTACTATGGCTACACCTTC.

In this sample, this clone turned up a few times. The V call is TRBV7-9, the J call TRBJ1-6; 12 bases agree with TRBD1. The V segment lost 5 bases and the J segment 5 bases; nucleotides outside the gene matches: 7. CDR1 is SEHNR and CDR2 is FQNEAQ in the germline V gene (reference sequence). The CDR3 has 17 residues. The DNA of the CDR3 is TGTGCCAGCAGCCCTAGTGGGACAGGGGGCGATAATTCACCCCTCCACTTT. It translates to CASSPSGTGGDNSPLHF.

The chain carries TRBV6-2 or TRBV6-3 and TRBJ2-1; D is undetermined. Trimming took off 4 bases at V and 0 bases at J, with 13 bases between the two ends. Germline lookup yields CDR1 MNHEY and CDR2 SVGEGT. The CDR3 loop spans 16 amino acids. The chain's CDR3 is CASSFQVVSSYNEQFF. The CDR3 nucleotides are TGTGCCAGCAGTTTCCAGGTGGTTAGCTCCTACAATGAGCAGTTCTTC.

This chain joins TRBV28 and TRBJ2-2, with 12 bases lining up with TRBD2. The ends lost 8 bases at V and 0 bases at J; junction bases unmatched: 1. The CDR3 loop spans 15 amino acids. Looked up from germline, CDR1 is MDHEN and CDR2 is SYDVKM. CDR3 nucleotides: TGTGCCAGCTCTAGCGGGGGGGCGAACACCGGGGAGCTGTTTTTT. Amino acids: CASSSGGANTGELFF.

This clone was seen a single time. V and J are TRBV5-6 and TRBJ1-6; weak D call: TRBD1 (5 bases). Germline V CDR1 and CDR2: SGHDT, YYEEEE. Trimming took 1 base from V and 5 from J, leaving 13 bases between them. The CDR3 covers 16 residues. CDR3 nucleotide sequence: TGTGCCAGCAGCTTGCTTAGGGGTCCGCATAATTCACCCCTCCACTTT. It yields the protein CASSLLRGPHNSPLHF.

The chain uses TRBV11-2 and TRBJ2-2; D is undetermined. The CDR3 length is 13 residues. Germline V gene data show CDR1 as SGHAT and CDR2 as FQNNGV. The V and J ends lost 0 bases and 6 bases respectively, with 5 bases between them. DNA for the CDR3: TGTGCCAGCAGCTTAGATGGGCCCGGGGAGCTGTTTTTT. Translated, it gives CASSLDGPGELFF.

This chain connects TRBV7-8 to TRBJ1-1, with 9 bases lining up with TRBD1. The CDR3 covers 15 residues. With V trimmed by 2 bases and J by 3 bases, 4 bases remained unmatched. Germline V gives CDR1 SGHVS, CDR2 FQNEAQ. CDR3: CASSLTGGRDTEAFF. The CDR3 coding sequence is TGTGCCAGCAGCTTAACAGGGGGCCGGGACACTGAAGCTTTCTTT. Looking up the rest from reference TRBV7-8 and TRBJ1-1 gives the full variable domain: GAGVSQSPRYKVAKRGQDVALRCDPISGHVSLFWYQQALGQGPEFLTYFQNEAQLDKSGLPSDRFFAERPEGSVSTLKIQRTQQEDSAVYLCASSLTGGRDTEAFFGQGTRLTVV.

The chain is built from TRBV6-2 or TRBV6-3 and TRBJ2-1, with a weak D call TRBD2 (5 bases). The CDR3 is made up of 15 amino acids. V was pared by 2 bases and J by 8 bases, with 16 bases between. Germline V lookup: CDR1 MNHEY, CDR2 SVGEGT. The CDR3 protein is CASSYVFSGQDEQFF. The CDR3 bases are TGTGCCAGCAGTTACGTGTTCAGCGGTCAGGATGAGCAGTTCTTC.

In its sample, this clone was seen once. The chain carries TRBV5-1 and TRBJ2-3; 9 bases line up with TRBD2. In germline, CDR1 is SGHRS, CDR2 YFSETQ. With 4 bases clipped from V and 3 bases from J, the junction kept 6 bases outside the gene matches. The CDR3 length is 15 residues. Written as DNA, the CDR3 is TGCGCCAGCAGCCCGATAGGACTAGCGACAGATACGCAGTATTTT. This translates into CASSPIGLATDTQYF.

The chain links TRBV7-9 to TRBJ1-2, with a weak D call TRBD1 (6 bases). The V end was cut by 3 bases, the J end by 0 bases, with 11 bases between. This CDR3 is 15 amino acids long. CDR1 SEHNR and CDR2 FQNEAQ come from the germline V gene (reference sequence). CDR3: CASSLGTGSNYGYTF. In DNA form, the CDR3 reads TGTGCCAGCAGCTTGGGAACAGGGTCTAACTATGGCTACACCTTC.

The chain recombines TRBV4-1 with TRBJ2-7; 7 nucleotides agree with TRBD2. Germline CDR1 MGHRA, CDR2 YSYEKL. The CDR3 is 13 residues long. The J segment lost 3 bases and the V segment lost 1 base, leaving 0 bases of the junction unmatched. CDR3 in DNA: TGCGCCAGCAGCCAAGGCGGGGGCTACGAGCAGTACTTC. This translates into CASSQGGGYEQYF.

This sequence joins TRBV6-2 or TRBV6-3 and TRBJ1-1; TRBD1 is a possible D gene (6 bases). Deletions cut 2 bases from V and 5 bases from J, with 12 bases between. Per the germline V gene, CDR1 is MNHEY and CDR2 is SVGEGT. This CDR3 has 14 residues. CDR3 nucleotides: TGTGCCAGCAGTTACGGACAGCCGAAAACTGAAGCTTTCTTT. Protein product: CASSYGQPKTEAFF.

The V and J genes are TRBV11-2 and TRBJ1-4; 7 nucleotides match TRBD1. V lost 5 bases and J lost 7; bases outside the gene matches: 13. Germline CDR1 and CDR2: SGHAT and FQNNGV. There are 16 residues in the CDR3. Here the CDR3 DNA reads TGTGCCAGCAGCCGGCGTCTAGGTCAGGGGGGTGAAAAACTGTTTTTT. It translates to CASSRRLGQGGEKLFF.

The genes are TRBV11-2 and TRBJ1-2, with 7 nucleotides matching TRBD1. CDR1 and CDR2 (germline): SGHAT, FQNNGV. The CDR3 totals 15 residues. Trimming cost V 5 bases and J 6 bases; bases outside gene matches: 12. CDR3 loop: CASSMGTRTGDGYTF. The CDR3 coding sequence is TGTGCCAGCAGCATGGGAACAAGGACAGGAGATGGCTACACCTTC.

The chain uses TRBV2 and TRBJ1-3; TRBD1 is a possible D gene (5 bases). CDR1 and CDR2 (germline): SNHLY, FYNNEI. The CDR3 totals 15 residues. V was cut by 9 bases and J by 0 bases, with 15 bases left in between. The CDR3 bases are TGTGCCAGTTCAACAGGCGCTACCTCTGGAAACACCATATATTTT. It yields the protein CASSTGATSGNTIYF.